At least ten counts were recorded for the clone carrying this TCR beta chain. The antigen remains unidentified. Hyperthyroidism qualified as stable when ophthalmopathy did not develop within 18 months of follow-up. The CDR3 length is 12 residues. Per the germline V gene, CDR1 is DFQATT and CDR2 is SNEGSKA (reference sequence). V was clipped by 4 bases and J by 4 bases, with 10 bases between them. This record comes from a study of Graves' ophthalmopathy and Graves' hyperthyroidism. Findings of the study overall: Most thyroid-expanded clonotypes exceeding 0.001 frequency were also found in blood. For predicting ophthalmopathy progression, the model had roughly 70% sensitivity and approximately 72% specificity.

RNA transcripts served as template for amplifying TCR beta CDR3 sequences. Amplification began with first-round RT-PCR using HTBI primers, then second-round multiplex PCR was performed. Using its own MiXCR run on the multiplex PCR reads, TCRdb lists one record per CDR3 protein. The profile shows more than 300,000 distinct CDR3 sequences, approximately 15% of them singletons. The clonotype was recovered from a woman between 18 and 29 years old with stable Graves' hyperthyroidism. The sample consisted of peripheral blood. The chain recombines TRBV20-1 with TRBJ1-2; D perhaps matches TRBD1 (6 bases). The CDR3 DNA sequence: TGCAGTGCTACAGGGGTGGCCTATGGCTACACCTTC. It is translated as CSATGVAYGYTF.